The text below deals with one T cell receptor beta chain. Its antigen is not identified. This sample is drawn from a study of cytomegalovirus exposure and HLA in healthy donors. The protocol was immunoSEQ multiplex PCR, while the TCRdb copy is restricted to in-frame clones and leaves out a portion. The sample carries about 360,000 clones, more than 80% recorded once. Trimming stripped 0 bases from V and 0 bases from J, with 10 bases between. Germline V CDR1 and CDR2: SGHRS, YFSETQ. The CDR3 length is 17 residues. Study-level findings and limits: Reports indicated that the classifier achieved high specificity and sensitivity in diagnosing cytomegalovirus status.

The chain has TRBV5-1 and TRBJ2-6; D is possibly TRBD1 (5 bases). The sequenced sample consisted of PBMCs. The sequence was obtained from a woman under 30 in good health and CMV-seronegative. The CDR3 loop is CASSLVAQGSGANVLTF. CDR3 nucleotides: TGCGCCAGCAGCTTGGTGGCCCAGGGCTCTGGGGCCAACGTCCTGACTTTC.